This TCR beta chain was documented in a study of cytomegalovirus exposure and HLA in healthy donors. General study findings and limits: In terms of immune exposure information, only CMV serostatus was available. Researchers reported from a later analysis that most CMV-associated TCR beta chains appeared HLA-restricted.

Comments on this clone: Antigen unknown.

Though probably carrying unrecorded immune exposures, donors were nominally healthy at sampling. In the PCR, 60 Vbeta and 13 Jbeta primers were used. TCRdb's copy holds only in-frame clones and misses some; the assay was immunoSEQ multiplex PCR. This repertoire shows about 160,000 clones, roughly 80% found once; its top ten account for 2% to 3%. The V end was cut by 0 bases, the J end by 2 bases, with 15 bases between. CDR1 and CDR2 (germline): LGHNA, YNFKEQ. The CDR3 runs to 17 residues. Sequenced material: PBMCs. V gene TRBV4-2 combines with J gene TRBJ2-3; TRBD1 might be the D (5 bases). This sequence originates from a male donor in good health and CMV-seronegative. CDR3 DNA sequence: TGTGCCAGCAGCCAAGACCCCGACAGTTTCCACACAGATACGCAGTATTTT. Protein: CASSQDPDSFHTDTQYF.